This TCR beta chain is from a study of shared clonotypes between healthy human individuals. Overall study results and limits: Rarefaction showed sorted-subset sequencing was incomplete despite large depth.

A remark on this clone: Its target is unknown.

Between the trimmed V and J ends, which lost 4 bases and 1 base, there was a span of 16 bases. Germline CDR1 SGHDN, CDR2 FVKESK. The CDR3 runs 17 residues. Only in-frame clones appear in the TCRdb table, and some are missing; sequencing was by immunoSEQ multiplex PCR. The sample shows about 1 million clones, around 74% of them seen only once. The chain links TRBV14 to TRBJ2-2; possible D gene TRBD2, 6 bases. The sequencing sample was made of memory CD4+ T cells sorted from blood. Indicated subset: CD45RA-negative fraction. The receptor's source is a young man in good health. CDR3 region: CASSLGGALRNTGELFF. CDR3 DNA: TGTGCCAGCAGCCTCGGCGGGGCCCTCCGGAACACCGGGGAGCTGTTTTTT.